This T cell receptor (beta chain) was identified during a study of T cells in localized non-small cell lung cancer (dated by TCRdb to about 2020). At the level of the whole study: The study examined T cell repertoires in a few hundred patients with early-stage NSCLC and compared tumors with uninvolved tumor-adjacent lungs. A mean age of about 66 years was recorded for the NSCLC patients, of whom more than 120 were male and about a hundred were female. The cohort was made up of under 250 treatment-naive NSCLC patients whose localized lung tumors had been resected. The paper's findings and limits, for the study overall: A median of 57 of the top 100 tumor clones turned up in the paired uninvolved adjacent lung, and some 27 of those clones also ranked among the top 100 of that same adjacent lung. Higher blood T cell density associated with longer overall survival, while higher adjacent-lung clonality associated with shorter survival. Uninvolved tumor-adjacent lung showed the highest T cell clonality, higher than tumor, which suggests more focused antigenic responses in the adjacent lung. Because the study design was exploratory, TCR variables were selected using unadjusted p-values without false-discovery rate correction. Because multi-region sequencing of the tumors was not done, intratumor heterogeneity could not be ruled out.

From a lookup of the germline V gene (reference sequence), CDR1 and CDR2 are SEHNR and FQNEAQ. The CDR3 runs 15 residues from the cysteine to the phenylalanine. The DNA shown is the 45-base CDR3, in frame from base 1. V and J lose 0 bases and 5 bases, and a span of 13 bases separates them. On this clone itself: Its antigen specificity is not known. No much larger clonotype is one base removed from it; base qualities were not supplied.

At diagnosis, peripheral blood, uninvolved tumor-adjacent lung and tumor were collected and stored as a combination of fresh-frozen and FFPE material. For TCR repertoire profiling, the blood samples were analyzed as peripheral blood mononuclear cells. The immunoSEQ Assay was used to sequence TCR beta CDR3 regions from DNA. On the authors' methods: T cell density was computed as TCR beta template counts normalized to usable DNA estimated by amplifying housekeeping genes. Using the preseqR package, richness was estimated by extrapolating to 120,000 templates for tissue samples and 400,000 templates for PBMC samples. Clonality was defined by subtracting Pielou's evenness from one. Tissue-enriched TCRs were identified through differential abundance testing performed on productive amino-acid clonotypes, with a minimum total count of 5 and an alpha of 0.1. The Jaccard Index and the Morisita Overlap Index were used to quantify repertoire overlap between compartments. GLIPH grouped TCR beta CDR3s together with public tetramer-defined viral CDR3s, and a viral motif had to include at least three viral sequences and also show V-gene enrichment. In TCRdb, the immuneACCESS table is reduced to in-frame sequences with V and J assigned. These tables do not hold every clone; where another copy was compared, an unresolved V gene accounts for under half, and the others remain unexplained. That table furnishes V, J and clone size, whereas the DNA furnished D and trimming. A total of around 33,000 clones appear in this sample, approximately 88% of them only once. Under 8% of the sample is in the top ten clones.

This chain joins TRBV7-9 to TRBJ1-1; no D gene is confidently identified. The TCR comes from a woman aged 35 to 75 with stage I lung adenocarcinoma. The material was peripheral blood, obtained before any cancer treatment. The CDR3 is CASSLAGEGRTEAFF. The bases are TGTGCCAGCAGCTTAGCCGGGGAGGGTCGGACTGAAGCTTTCTTT.